This T cell receptor (beta chain) was profiled in a study of identifying expanded T cells in peripheral blood. Study outcomes and limitations: Across healthy donors, higher total template counts meant significantly greater roughly 2-week count variance. Over about two and four weeks, about 15 and 18 clones changed, versus 1.2 between replicates.

Collection occurred without any documented infections or immune events in donors. The assay was immunoSEQ multiplex PCR, and TCRdb's table has in-frame clones only and misses some. The table lists approximately 110,000 clones, 80% to 90% of them singletons. In regard to this clone: Its antigen is unidentified.

The V gene lost 2 bases and the J gene lost 1 base, with 11 bases spanning the gap. This CDR3 has 15 amino acids. Germline CDR1 and CDR2: MNHGY and SAAAGT. The TCR sequence derives from a person between 18 and 70 years old in good health. This sequence joins TRBV6-8 and TRBJ2-5; the D is unclear. The sample consisted of blood. CDR3 sequence (DNA): TGTGCCAGCAGTTACGTCCCAGACTGCCAAGAGACCCAGTACTTC. Amino acids: CASSYVPDCQETQYF.